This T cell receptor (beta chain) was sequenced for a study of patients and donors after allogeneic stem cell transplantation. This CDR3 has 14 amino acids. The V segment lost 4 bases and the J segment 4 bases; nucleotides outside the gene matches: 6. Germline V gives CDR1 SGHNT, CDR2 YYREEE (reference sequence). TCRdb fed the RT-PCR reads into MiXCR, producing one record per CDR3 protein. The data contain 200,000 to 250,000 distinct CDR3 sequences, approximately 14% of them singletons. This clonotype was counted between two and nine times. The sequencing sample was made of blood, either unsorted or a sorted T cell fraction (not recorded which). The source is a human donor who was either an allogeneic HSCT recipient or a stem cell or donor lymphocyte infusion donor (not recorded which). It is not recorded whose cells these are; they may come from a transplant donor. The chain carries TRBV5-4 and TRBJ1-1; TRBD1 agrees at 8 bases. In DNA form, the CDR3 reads TGTGCCAGCAGCGAAACAGGGGGTTTCACTGAAGCTTTCTTT. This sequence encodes CASSETGGFTEAFF.